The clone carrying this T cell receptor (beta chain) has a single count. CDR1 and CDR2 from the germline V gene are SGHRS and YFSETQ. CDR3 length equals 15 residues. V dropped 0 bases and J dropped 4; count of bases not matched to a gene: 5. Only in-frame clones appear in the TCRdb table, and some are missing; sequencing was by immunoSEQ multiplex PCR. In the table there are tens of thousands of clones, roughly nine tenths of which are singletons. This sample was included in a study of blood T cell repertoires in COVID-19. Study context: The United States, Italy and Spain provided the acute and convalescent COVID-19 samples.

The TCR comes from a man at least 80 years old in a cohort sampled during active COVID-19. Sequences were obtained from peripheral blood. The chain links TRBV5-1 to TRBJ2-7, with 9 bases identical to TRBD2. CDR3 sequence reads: CASSLVAGGMYEQYF. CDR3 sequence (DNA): TGCGCCAGCAGCTTGGTTGCGGGGGGGATGTACGAGCAGTACTTC.